The 23 T cell receptor beta chains in this list originate from one sample, sequenced in a study of T-cell reconstitution after alpha-beta-depleted transplantation in children. Unique molecular identifiers were used in preparing the TCRbeta library. TCRdb called the PCR reads again in MiXCR, with one record for every CDR3 protein. This table has 550,000 to 800,000 distinct CDR3 sequences, under 15% appearing once. Source: PBMCs, taken before TCRalphabeta/CD19-depleted stem cell transplant. The receptors were sampled from a girl aged 2-10 years with congenital amegakaryocytic thrombocytopenia, due to receive a stem cell transplant.

In its sample, this clonotype was seen a few times. The rearrangement links TRBV20-1 to TRBJ2-1, with TRBD2 matching 8 bases. Germline CDR1 and CDR2: DFQATT and SNEGSKA (reference sequence). The CDR3 is made up of 14 amino acids. V dropped 4 bases and J dropped 3; count of bases not matched to a gene: 5. The CDR3 coding sequence is TGCAGTGCTACCACTAGCGGTATCTACAATGAGCAGTTCTTC. Translated: CSATTSGIYNEQFF.

The table lists this clonotype with a few counts. This sequence joins TRBV27 and TRBJ1-1; TRBD1 matches 7 bases. CDR3 length: 14 residues. Germline V gene data show CDR1 as MNHEY and CDR2 as SMNVEV (reference sequence). V shed 6 bases and J 3 bases; nucleotides not matched to a gene: 7. In DNA, the CDR3 is TGTGCCAGCAGCCGCCGGGACAGATACACTGAAGCTTTCTTT. Protein product: CASSRRDRYTEAFF.

The rearrangement links TRBV7-3 to TRBJ1-1; 8 nucleotides match TRBD1. Germline CDR1 reads SGHTA; CDR2 reads FQGTGA. V was clipped by 5 bases and J by 4 bases; unmatched bases: 6. The CDR3 is 14 residues long. In DNA form, the CDR3 reads TGTGCCAGCAGCGTCACAGGGGGTACCACTGAAGCTTTCTTT. Amino acid sequence: CASSVTGGTTEAFF.

This clonotype showed up many times. This sequence joins TRBV5-6 and TRBJ1-6; TRBD1 matches at 7 bases. The CDR3 contains 22 residues. Trimming took 1 base from V and 0 from J; bases not matched to a gene: 19. Germline-derived CDR1 and CDR2 are SGHDT and YYEEEE. CDR3 residues: CASSLLVVTGVSDSSYNSPLHF. As DNA, the CDR3 is TGTGCCAGCAGCTTGTTGGTCGTCACAGGGGTTTCCGACAGCTCCTATAATTCACCCCTCCACTTT.

V usage is TRBV20-1 and J usage is TRBJ2-2; 9 bases align to TRBD2. The CDR3 has 16 amino acids. Germline lookup yields CDR1 DFQATT and CDR2 SNEGSKA (reference sequence). V lost 2 bases to trimming and J lost 6 bases; unmatched junction nucleotides: 10. The CDR3 region is CSARPGSGRFAGELFF. The CDR3 nucleotides read TGCAGTGCTAGACCGGGGAGCGGGAGGTTCGCCGGGGAGCTGTTTTTT.

The rearrangement links TRBV28 to TRBJ1-5, with a possible D match to TRBD1 (6 bases). V gave up 5 bases and J gave up 6 bases, with 17 bases separating them. The CDR3 is 15 amino acids. Germline CDR1 MDHEN, CDR2 SYDVKM. The CDR3 bases are TGTGCCAGCAGTGTCTACAGGGTGAGGAGTCAGCCCCAGCATTTT. It specifies CASSVYRVRSQPQHF.

This clonotype showed up just a few times. This rearrangement joins TRBV7-3 to TRBJ2-3, with 8 bases fitting TRBD1. Trimming cost V 2 bases and J 0 bases; bases outside gene matches: 7. The CDR3 sequence is 17 residues long. The germline gives CDR1 SGHTA, CDR2 FQGTGA. The DNA for the CDR3 is TGTGCCAGCAGCTTAGGATGGGGGGACAGGAGCACAGATACGCAGTATTTT. Translation gives CASSLGWGDRSTDTQYF.

This chain links TRBV11-2 with TRBJ2-1; D possibly matches TRBD1 or TRBD2 (5 bases each). The CDR3 is made up of 13 amino acids. Trimming cost V 8 bases and J 8 bases, with 16 bases left between them. Germline-derived CDR1 and CDR2 are SGHAT and FQNNGV. The CDR3 reads CASGFRGGDEQFF. CDR3 nucleotide sequence: TGTGCCAGCGGATTTCGGGGCGGAGATGAGCAGTTCTTC.

A few counts support this clonotype. The V and J genes are TRBV4-1 and TRBJ2-7, with D possibly TRBD2 on 6 matching bases. Deletions cut 1 base from V and 1 base from J, with 20 bases between. The CDR3 is 18 amino acids. The germline V gene has CDR1 MGHRA and CDR2 YSYEKL. The CDR3 protein is CASSQVIAEAPYSYEQYF. CDR3 bases: TGCGCCAGCAGCCAAGTAATAGCGGAAGCACCCTATTCCTACGAGCAGTACTTC.

The table lists this clonotype with many counts. The chain employs TRBV29-1 and TRBJ2-1, with TRBD2 as a possible D gene (6 bases). CDR1 is SQVTM and CDR2 is ANQGSEA in the germline V gene. V was shortened by 0 bases and J by 7 bases, with 7 bases between the two germline ends. The CDR3 loop spans 12 amino acids. CDR3 loop: CSVEERGNEQFF. CDR3 bases: TGCAGCGTTGAAGAACGGGGGAATGAGCAGTTCTTC.

This clonotype was counted between two and nine times. This chain connects TRBV20-1 to TRBJ2-1; D might be TRBD1 (5 bases). The CDR3 totals 12 residues. The germline V and J ends were trimmed by 6 bases and 5 bases, with 11 bases remaining between them. The germline gives CDR1 DFQATT, CDR2 SNEGSKA (reference sequence). CDR3: CSADEQDNEQFF. The CDR3 nucleotides read TGCAGTGCAGACGAACAGGACAATGAGCAGTTCTTC.

This clonotype was seen ten or more times. The rearrangement links TRBV20-1 to TRBJ2-5; tentative D call: TRBD2 (5 bases). CDR1 DFQATT and CDR2 SNEGSKA come from the germline V gene (reference sequence). The CDR3 is made up of 12 amino acids. Trimming shortened V by 5 bases and J by 1 base, and 8 bases separated the two germline ends. The CDR3 here is CSASAVQETQYF. The CDR3 DNA follows: TGCAGTGCTTCAGCGGTCCAAGAGACCCAGTACTTC.

The rearrangement joins TRBV7-8 to TRBJ2-7; 10 positions agree with TRBD2. Trimming removed 8 bases from V and 6 bases from J; junction bases left unmatched: 7. This CDR3 has 13 residues. Looked up from germline, CDR1 is SGHVS and CDR2 is FQNEAQ. This chain's CDR3 is CASEQASGSEQYF. For the CDR3, the DNA is TGTGCCAGCGAACAGGCTAGCGGGAGCGAGCAGTACTTC.

This clonotype has a count of ten or more. One end of the junction varies from germline; a read error may be responsible. This rearrangement joins TRBV27 to TRBJ2-2; D is unresolved. CDR1 and CDR2 (germline): MNHEY, SMNVEV (reference sequence). This CDR3 comprises 17 residues. The CDR3 loop is CASSLSPFRWDTGELFF. In DNA form, the CDR3 reads TGTGCCAGCAGCTTATCCCCGTTTCGGTGGGACACCGGGGAGCTGTTTTTT.

Note on this clonotype: A much larger clone lies a single base off, so this may be a read error. The chain links TRBV20-1 to TRBJ2-3, with D possibly TRBD1 on 6 matching bases. Trimming pared 2 bases from V and 8 bases from J, leaving 11 bases between. This CDR3 has 12 amino acids. Germline V lookup: CDR1 DFQATT, CDR2 SNEGSKA (reference sequence). CDR3 residues: CSARRQGPTQYF. CDR3 sequence (DNA): TGCAGTGCTAGAAGGCAGGGGCCTACGCAGTATTTT.

In its sample, this clonotype was seen a few times. The genes are TRBV20-1 and TRBJ2-7; D is uncertain. Germline CDR1 DFQATT, CDR2 SNEGSKA (reference sequence). This CDR3 has 14 amino acids. V lost 6 bases and J 5 bases, leaving 20 bases between the germline ends. In DNA, the CDR3 is TGCAGTGCAACGGTTCTAGGGAATAACCACGAGCAGTACTTC. Translation: CSATVLGNNHEQYF.

This clonotype was detected ten times or more. The chain links TRBV19 to TRBJ2-3, with D possibly being TRBD1 or TRBD2 (5 bases each). Germline lookup yields CDR1 LNHDA and CDR2 SQIVND (reference sequence). Trimming left V 5 bases short and J 9 bases short, with 18 bases between. The CDR3 has 14 residues. The CDR3 DNA sequence: TGTGCCAGTAGTTATACGGGACGCGCAGTCACGCAGTATTTT. Protein product: CASSYTGRAVTQYF.

There are many counts of this clonotype. The chain recombines TRBV12-3 or TRBV12-4 with TRBJ2-3; TRBD2 matches at 13 bases. V dropped 5 bases and J dropped 7; count of bases not matched to a gene: 3. This CDR3 comprises 14 residues. For the CDR3, the DNA is TGTGCCAGCAGTGCGGGACTAGCGGGGAATACGCAGTATTTT. Translation gives CASSAGLAGNTQYF.

This clonotype was seen only a few times. The chain links TRBV20-1 to TRBJ2-1; D gene uncertain. Germline CDR1 and CDR2: DFQATT and SNEGSKA (reference sequence). The CDR3 is 12 amino acids. Trimming pared 4 bases from V and 9 bases from J, leaving 13 bases between. The CDR3: CSATWLDGEQFF. The DNA of the CDR3 is TGCAGTGCTACCTGGCTAGACGGTGAGCAGTTCTTC.

Many counts were recorded for this clonotype. The rearrangement links TRBV5-1 to TRBJ2-1; 10 bases are shared with TRBD2. V was pared by 2 bases and J by 3 bases, with 5 bases of the junction left unmatched. Looked up from germline, CDR1 is SGHRS and CDR2 is YFSETQ. The CDR3 runs 16 residues. The CDR3 sequence: CASSFRTSGNYNEQFF. The CDR3 region has the DNA TGCGCCAGCAGCTTCCGAACTAGCGGGAACTACAATGAGCAGTTCTTC.

Points on this clonotype: At one boundary the junction diverges from the germline segment, which might be a read error. This sequence joins TRBV20-1 and TRBJ1-3; possibly TRBD1 for D (5 bases). CDR1 is DFQATT, CDR2 SNEGSKA, per germline (reference sequence). This CDR3 region has 16 residues. As DNA, the CDR3 is TGCTGTGCTAGAGCGGGGGGGAGTAGTTCTGGAAACACCATATATTTT. Amino acid sequence: CCARAGGSSSGNTIYF.

V usage is TRBV20-1 and J usage is TRBJ2-3, with 10 bases fitting TRBD2. In germline, CDR1 is DFQATT, CDR2 SNEGSKA (reference sequence). The CDR3 consists of 14 residues. V shed 6 bases, J shed 2 bases, and the junction held 5 bases outside the gene matches. The CDR3 region is CSAKAGGITDTQYF. Written as DNA, the CDR3 is TGCAGTGCAAAAGCGGGAGGGATCACAGATACGCAGTATTTT.

The J gene is TRBJ2-2, the V gene TRBV6-1; D not certain. Germline-derived CDR1 and CDR2 are MNHNS and SASEGT. V lost 7 bases, J lost 2 bases, and 11 bases lay in between. The CDR3 totals 14 residues. DNA for the CDR3: TGTGCCAGCATATGGACGCCCAACACCGGGGAGCTGTTTTTT. It codes for CASIWTPNTGELFF.